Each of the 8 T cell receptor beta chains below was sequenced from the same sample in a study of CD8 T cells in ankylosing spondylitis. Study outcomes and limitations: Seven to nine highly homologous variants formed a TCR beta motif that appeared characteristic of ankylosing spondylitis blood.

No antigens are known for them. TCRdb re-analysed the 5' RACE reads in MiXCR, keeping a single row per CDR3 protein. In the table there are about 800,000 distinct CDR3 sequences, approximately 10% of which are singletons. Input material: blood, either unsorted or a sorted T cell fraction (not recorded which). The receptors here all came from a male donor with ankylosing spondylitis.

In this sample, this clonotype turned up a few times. The chain's CDR3 is CSACPGTDTQYF. CDR3 nucleotides: TGCAGTGCTTGCCCGGGCACAGATACGCAGTATTTT. This rearrangement joins TRBV20-1 to TRBJ2-3, with unresolved D. This CDR3 contains 12 residues. The V gene's germline CDR1 is DFQATT and CDR2 SNEGSKA (reference sequence). V was cut by 5 bases and J by 1 base, with 7 bases left in between.

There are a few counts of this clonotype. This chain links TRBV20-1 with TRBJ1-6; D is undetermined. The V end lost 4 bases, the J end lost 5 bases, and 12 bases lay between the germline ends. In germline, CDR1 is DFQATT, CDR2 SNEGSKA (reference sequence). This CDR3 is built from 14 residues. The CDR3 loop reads CSATLGPHNSPLHF. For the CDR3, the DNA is TGCAGTGCTACCCTAGGCCCCCATAATTCACCCCTCCACTTT.

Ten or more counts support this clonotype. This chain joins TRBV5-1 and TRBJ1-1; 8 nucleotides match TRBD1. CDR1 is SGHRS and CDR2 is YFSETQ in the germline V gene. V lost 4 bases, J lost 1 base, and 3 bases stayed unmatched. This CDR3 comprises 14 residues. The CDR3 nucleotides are TGCGCCAGCAGCCCCAGGGGGCGGAACACTGAAGCTTTCTTT. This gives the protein CASSPRGRNTEAFF.

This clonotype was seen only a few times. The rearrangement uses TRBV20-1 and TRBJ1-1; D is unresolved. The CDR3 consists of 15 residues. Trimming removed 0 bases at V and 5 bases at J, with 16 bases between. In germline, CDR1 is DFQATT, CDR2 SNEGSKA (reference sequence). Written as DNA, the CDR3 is TGCAGTGCTAGAGATCCGCGGACCGCGGGTACTGAAGCTTTCTTT. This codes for CSARDPRTAGTEAFF.

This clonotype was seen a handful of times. The CDR3 spells CASCLSYNQPQHF. The CDR3 DNA reads TGTGCCTCCTGTTTATCATACAATCAGCCCCAGCATTTT. This rearrangement joins TRBV15 to TRBJ1-5; the D is unclear. Per the germline V gene, CDR1 is LNHNV and CDR2 is YYDKDF (reference sequence). The CDR3 is 13 residues long. The germline V and J ends were trimmed by 11 bases and 3 bases, with 14 bases remaining between them.

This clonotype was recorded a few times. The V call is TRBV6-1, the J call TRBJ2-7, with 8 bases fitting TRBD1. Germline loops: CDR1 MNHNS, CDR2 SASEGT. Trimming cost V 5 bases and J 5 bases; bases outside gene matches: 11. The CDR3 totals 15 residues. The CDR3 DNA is TGTGCCAGCAGTCTCACAGACAGGGGTAGCAACGAGCAGTACTTC. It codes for CASSLTDRGSNEQYF.

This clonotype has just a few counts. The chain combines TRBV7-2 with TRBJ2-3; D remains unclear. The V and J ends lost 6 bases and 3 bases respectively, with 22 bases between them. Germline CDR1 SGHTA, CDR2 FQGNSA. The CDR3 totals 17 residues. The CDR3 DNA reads TGTGCCAGCAGGAATACTGCGGTTGGACCCGGGACAGATACGCAGTATTTT. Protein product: CASRNTAVGPGTDTQYF.

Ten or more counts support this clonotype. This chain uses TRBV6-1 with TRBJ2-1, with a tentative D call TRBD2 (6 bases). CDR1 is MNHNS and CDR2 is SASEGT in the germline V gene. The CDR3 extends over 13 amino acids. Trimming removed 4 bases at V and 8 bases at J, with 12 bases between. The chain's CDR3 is CASSGGTVDEQFF. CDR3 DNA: TGTGCCAGCAGTGGGGGGACTGTCGATGAGCAGTTCTTC.